This T cell receptor beta chain is from a study of a mutant IDH1 vaccine in newly diagnosed glioma. The overall study: The treated population exhibited a male proportion of roughly 62%, a female proportion of 37.5%, and a mean age of approximately 42 years.

To note about this clone: Its antigen is currently unknown.

Repertoires were generated with immunoSEQ multiplex PCR, while TCRdb's copy carries only in-frame clones and drops some. The sample shows about 92,000 clones, roughly 85% of them seen only once. V was pared by 0 bases and J by 7 bases, with 11 bases between. The CDR3 is made up of 14 amino acids. Per germline, CDR1 SGHRS and CDR2 YFSETQ. Study observations and caveats: Vaccine-induced immune responses occurred in approximately 93% of patients.

Time point specified: baseline, week 1 (first vaccination visit). The treatment: pre-vaccination baseline after standard-of-care therapy. Every donor had a new WHO grade 3 or 4 astrocytoma that was IDH1-mutant, with loss of nuclear ATRX. The receptor was derived from a woman aged 45-65 years with glioma. The V call is TRBV5-1, the J call TRBJ2-1, with D possibly called TRBD1 or TRBD2 (7 bases each). Sequencing used PBMCs, obtained from a glioma patient treated with radiotherapy, temozolomide or both. The CDR3 bases are TGCGCCAGCAGCTTGGACAGGGGAGGGAATGAGCAGTTCTTC. This translates into CASSLDRGGNEQFF. The full variable domain, its missing parts supplied by reference TRBV5-1 and TRBJ2-1, is KAGVTQTPRYLIKTRGQQVTLSCSPISGHRSVSWYQQTPGQGLQFLFEYFSETQRNKGNFPGRFSGRQFSNSRSEMNVSTLELGDSALYLCASSLDRGGNEQFFGPGTRLTVL.